This T cell receptor (beta chain) was retrieved from a study of immune heterogeneity within non-small cell lung tumors. Across the whole study: Tumors were classified as 4 squamous cell carcinomas, around nine non-squamous carcinomas and 1 not otherwise specified. General observations from the study: Local T-cell clonality tracked local tumor mutational burden, showing a moderate yet significant relationship (R 0.3 to 0.4).

CDR1 and CDR2 from the germline V gene are SGHRS and YFSETQ. The V gene lost 6 bases and the J gene lost 0 bases, with 10 bases spanning the gap. The CDR3 length is 13 residues. The TCR beta CDR3 region underwent multiplex PCR amplification with 32 V and 13 J primers. TCRdb redid the calling of the multiplex PCR reads with MiXCR, one entry per CDR3 protein. The sample holds tens of thousands of distinct CDR3 sequences, around 28% seen once. Comment on this clonotype: The antigen is unknown.

Bulk tumor genomic DNA constituted the template, at 600 to 750 ng per sample. Primary tumors were biopsied several times each, far apart, intraoperatively. Curative surgery was undertaken by patients, who had untreated, newly diagnosed non-small cell lung cancer. The chain links TRBV5-1 to TRBJ2-7; D is unclear. The sequenced material came from lung tumor tissue. The clonotype was recovered from a man between 40 and 49 years old with non-small cell lung cancer. The CDR3 here is CASTSGGSYEQYF. The CDR3 nucleotides read TGCGCCAGCACCTCTGGCGGCTCCTACGAGCAGTACTTC.